This TCR beta chain is drawn from a study of early T cells in non-severe SARS-CoV-2 infection. This clonotype turned up a few times. Its antigen is as yet unknown. The junction had 7 bases not matched to a gene; V was cut back by 5 bases and J by 0 bases. CDR3 length: 17 amino acids. CDR1 is MNHEY and CDR2 is SMNVEV in the germline V gene (reference sequence). Overall study findings and caveats: The matching step, a VDJdb search, favored anti-spike CD8 responses and missed private and CD4 specificities.

Attachment of unique molecular identifiers was made to individual cDNA molecules. TCRdb passed the 5' RACE reads through MiXCR, listing each CDR3 protein once. The data show around 28,000 distinct CDR3 sequences, roughly 5.3% seen once. The chain carries TRBV27 and TRBJ2-2; TRBD1 aligns across 9 bases. Material for sequencing was whole blood. The sequence was obtained from an adult who was a healthcare worker with PCR-confirmed SARS-CoV-2 infection or an uninfected control (not recorded which). In DNA, the CDR3 is TGTGCCAGCAGTCCGATTACAGGGGGCACGAACACCGGGGAGCTGTTTTTT. Residues: CASSPITGGTNTGELFF.